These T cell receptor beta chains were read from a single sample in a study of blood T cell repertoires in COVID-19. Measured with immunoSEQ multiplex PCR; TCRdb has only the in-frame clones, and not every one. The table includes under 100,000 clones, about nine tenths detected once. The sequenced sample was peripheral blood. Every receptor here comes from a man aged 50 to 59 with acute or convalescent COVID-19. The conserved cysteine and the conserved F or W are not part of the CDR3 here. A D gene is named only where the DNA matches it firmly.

ASSEASYYGYT - TRBJ1-2 TRBV6-5
SVARGVSYNEQF - TRBJ2-1 TRBV29-1
ASSQDGLAGDYNEQF TRBD2 TRBJ2-1 TRBV3-1/TRBV3-2
ASSSGQGSYGNTIY TRBD1 TRBJ1-3 TRBV5-1
ASSVASGSFTGADEQF TRBD2 TRBJ2-1 TRBV9
ASSLEGGRYEQY - TRBJ2-7 TRBV11-2
ASSLTSWGETQY - TRBJ2-5 TRBV11-3
ASSLVHMNTEAF - TRBJ1-1 TRBV7-8
ASSIEGQGPSYGYT - TRBJ1-2 TRBV19
ASSLTSRGRDTQY - TRBJ2-3 TRBV5-1
ASRPGQVPYEQY - TRBJ2-7 TRBV12-2
ASPNQGAEYEQY TRBD1 TRBJ2-7 TRBV23-1
ASSIGGKAYGYT - TRBJ1-2 TRBV19
ASSIDYLGGADYEQY - TRBJ2-7 TRBV19
ASSLTAGLSVSVEQY - TRBJ2-7 TRBV5-1
ASSSGWGGTGRDPGYT TRBD1 TRBJ1-2 TRBV7-8
ASSLGTFSNQPQH - TRBJ1-5 TRBV27
ASSDYGYTGELF - TRBJ2-2 TRBV9
ASSKRGLDELNEQF TRBD2 TRBJ2-1 TRBV19
ASSLRRSTGELF - TRBJ2-2 TRBV7-2
ASRTGRGQGYT TRBD1 TRBJ1-2 TRBV12-3/TRBV12-4
SVEGEKYGYT - TRBJ1-2 TRBV29-1
ASSSPQGGRTEAF TRBD1 TRBJ1-1 TRBV19
ASSQIVTEAF - TRBJ1-1 TRBV3-1/TRBV3-2
AWSWDKNGYT - TRBJ1-2 TRBV30
ASSRLAGETGELF TRBD2 TRBJ2-2 TRBV5-4
ASSQDRGFMNTEAF TRBD1 TRBJ1-1 TRBV7-8
ASSPDSYSPLH - TRBJ1-6 TRBV6-5
ASSEERGTEAF - TRBJ1-1 TRBV2
ASSPGRVREKLF - TRBJ1-4 TRBV4-3
ASGLAVGREGRSEQF TRBD2 TRBJ2-1 TRBV12-5
AWSVADYSYEQY - TRBJ2-7 TRBV30
ASSQDARTGELF - TRBJ2-2 TRBV4-3
ASSYSRVRGEQY - TRBJ2-7 TRBV5-8
ASSDTRGLAEKLF TRBD1 TRBJ1-4 TRBV6-1
ASTSSDGQRG - TRBJ1-2 TRBV28
ASSAGTAYEQY TRBD1 TRBJ2-7 TRBV27
ASSLDIGVSQPQH - TRBJ1-5 TRBV11-2
ASSSLQGNTEAF - TRBJ1-1 TRBV11-2
ASSLSDTQY - TRBJ2-3 TRBV7-2
ASSQGPRGYEQY - TRBJ2-7 TRBV4-3
ASSQAMTGARVEAF TRBD1 TRBJ1-1 TRBV4-3
ASSIGTSGRYEQY TRBD2 TRBJ2-7 TRBV19
ASSKGVGGTAADTQY - TRBJ2-3 TRBV21-1
ATSEIRGAGANVLT - TRBJ2-6 TRBV24-1
ATSNDGGVNQPQH - TRBJ1-5 TRBV15
AWRGALMNTEAF - TRBJ1-1 TRBV30
ASSILLNTEAF - TRBJ1-1 TRBV19
ASSQDPGGVAPGELF - TRBJ2-2 TRBV4-1
AISLSADTQY - TRBJ2-3 TRBV10-3
ATSDLLAGDEQF TRBD2 TRBJ2-1 TRBV24-1
ASSPSTGQYNEQF - TRBJ2-1 TRBV18
ATAKGENFYNEQF - TRBJ2-1 TRBV24-1